This TCR beta chain was captured by sequencing in a study of cytomegalovirus exposure and HLA in healthy donors. Study-level points and caveats: Per a later analysis, roughly 17,000 TCR beta sequences showed association with HLA alleles at 0.05 false discovery rate. Within an earlier analysis, most TCR beta V segments proved productive either about 87% or about 30% of the time.

Concerning this clone itself: Antigen unknown.

The CDR3 sequence is 12 residues long. The V end was cut by 6 bases, the J end by 10 bases, with 14 bases between. Germline assignment: CDR1 MNHEY and CDR2 SVGAGI. Vbeta (60) and Jbeta (13) primers were used in the PCR. Clones were sequenced by immunoSEQ multiplex PCR, and TCRdb holds only the in-frame ones, with some missing. This table holds under 200,000 clones, 80% found once. Sequencing input: PBMCs. This receptor was taken from a male donor in good health and CMV-seronegative. The rearrangement links TRBV6-5 to TRBJ2-3; D gene unclear. CDR3 loop: CASSQTSRAQYF. The CDR3 nucleotides are TGTGCCAGCAGCCAAACGAGCCGGGCGCAGTATTTT.